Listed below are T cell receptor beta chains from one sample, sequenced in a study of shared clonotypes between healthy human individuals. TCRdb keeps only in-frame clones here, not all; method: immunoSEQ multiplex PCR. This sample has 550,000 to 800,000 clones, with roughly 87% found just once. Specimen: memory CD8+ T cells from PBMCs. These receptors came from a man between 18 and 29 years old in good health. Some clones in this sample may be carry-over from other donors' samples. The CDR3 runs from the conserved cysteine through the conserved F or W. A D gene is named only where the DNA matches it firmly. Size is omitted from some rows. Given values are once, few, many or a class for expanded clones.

DNA: TGTGCCACCAGCAGAGATGACAGACCGAACACTGAAGCTTTCTTT
CDR3: CATSRDDRPNTEAFF
J: TRBJ1-1
length: 15
size: NA
V: TRBV15
D: NA

DNA: TGTGCCAGCGGGGACAGGGACTACGAGCAGTACTTC
CDR3: CASGDRDYEQYF
J: TRBJ2-7
length: 12
size: NA
V: TRBV5-6
D: TRBD1

DNA: TGTGCCAGCTCACCACCTATTCGGAACACTGAAGCTTTCTTT
CDR3: CASSPPIRNTEAFF
J: TRBJ1-1
length: 14
size: NA
V: TRBV18
D: NA

DNA: TGTGCCAGCAGCGCCGGGACTAGCGTTCACCATACGCAGTATTTT
CDR3: CASSAGTSVHHTQYF
J: TRBJ2-3
length: 15
size: few
V: TRBV6-1
D: TRBD2

DNA: TGCGCCAGCAGCTTCTCCGCCGGAACGGCTGAAGCTTTCTTT
CDR3: CASSFSAGTAEAFF
J: TRBJ1-1
length: 14
size: NA
V: TRBV5-1
D: NA

DNA: TGCAGCGTGCGGGGACGGAACTCTGGAAACACCATATATTTT
CDR3: CSVRGRNSGNTIYF
J: TRBJ1-3
length: 14
size: NA
V: TRBV29-1
D: NA

DNA: TGTGCCAGCAGCCCGGACGATTTAGAGACCCAGTACTTC
CDR3: CASSPDDLETQYF
J: TRBJ2-5
length: 13
size: NA
V: TRBV13
D: NA

DNA: TGTGCCAGCAGCCTAGTCGGGGCGTCCGGGGAGCTGTTTTTT
CDR3: CASSLVGASGELFF
J: TRBJ2-2
length: 14
size: few
V: TRBV27
D: NA

DNA: TGTGCCACTAGCGGGGCCCGTGAGACCCAGTACTTC
CDR3: CATSGARETQYF
J: TRBJ2-5
length: 12
size: NA
V: TRBV15
D: TRBD2

DNA: TGTGCCAGCAGCGTCAAGAGGGACAGGGAGAACACCGGGGAGCTGTTTTTT
CDR3: CASSVKRDRENTGELFF
J: TRBJ2-2
length: 17
size: NA
V: TRBV7-6
D: TRBD1

DNA: TGCGCCAGCAGCTTGAACCCCCCAGGAGCCTTAAGCACAGATACGCAGTATTTT
CDR3: CASSLNPPGALSTDTQYF
J: TRBJ2-3
length: 18
size: NA
V: TRBV5-1
D: NA

DNA: TGTGCCAGTTCCGGACAGGGGGTCCAGCCCCAGCATTTT
CDR3: CASSGQGVQPQHF
J: TRBJ1-5
length: 13
size: NA
V: TRBV19
D: TRBD1

DNA: TGTGCCAGCAGTTTATCTTTCGGGAAAGATCACGAGCAGTACTTC
CDR3: CASSLSFGKDHEQYF
J: TRBJ2-7
length: 15
size: NA
V: TRBV27
D: NA

DNA: TGTGCCAGCAGCCTTACAACTAGCGGAGCCTCCTACGAGCAGTACTTC
CDR3: CASSLTTSGASYEQYF
J: TRBJ2-7
length: 16
size: NA
V: TRBV9
D: TRBD2

DNA: TGTGCCAGCAGACAGGACTTTTACGAGCAGTACTTC
CDR3: CASRQDFYEQYF
J: TRBJ2-7
length: 12
size: NA
V: TRBV7-9
D: NA

DNA: TGTGCCAGCAGCTCCCGGCTGGGGGTTAATGAAAAACTGTTTTTT
CDR3: CASSSRLGVNEKLFF
J: TRBJ1-4
length: 15
size: NA
V: TRBV13
D: NA

DNA: TGTGCCAGCACCCATGGGGACAGGGTAACTGAAGCTTTCTTT
CDR3: CASTHGDRVTEAFF
J: TRBJ1-1
length: 14
size: NA
V: TRBV14
D: TRBD1

DNA: TGCAGCGCCAAAGGGACTAGCGAATTCTCCTACGAGCAGTACTTC
CDR3: CSAKGTSEFSYEQYF
J: TRBJ2-7
length: 15
size: NA
V: TRBV29-1
D: TRBD2

DNA: TGTGCCACCAGCAAACGGGCTAGCGGACCCTACGAGCAGTACTTC
CDR3: CATSKRASGPYEQYF
J: TRBJ2-7
length: 15
size: NA
V: TRBV15
D: TRBD2

DNA: TGTGCCAGCAGCTTAATTGAGTTCCGGGATCGGATGCCGGATGAGCAGTTCTTC
CDR3: CASSLIEFRDRMPDEQFF
J: TRBJ2-1
length: 18
size: NA
V: TRBV7-3
D: NA

DNA: TGTGCCAGCAGCCCCGGCGGGTCAGTGGATGAGCAGTTCTTC
CDR3: CASSPGGSVDEQFF
J: TRBJ2-1
length: 14
size: NA
V: TRBV7-9
D: NA

DNA: TGTGCCAGCAGTCCCATAGGGACAGGGGAAGAGACCCAGTACTTC
CDR3: CASSPIGTGEETQYF
J: TRBJ2-5
length: 15
size: NA
V: TRBV27
D: TRBD1

DNA: TGTGCCAGCAGCGCGGCCGATGGCACAGATACGCAGTATTTT
CDR3: CASSAADGTDTQYF
J: TRBJ2-3
length: 14
size: NA
V: TRBV9
D: NA

DNA: TGTGCCATCGGCGCAGGGGGAGAACCCGCGTCCCAGTACTTC
CDR3: CAIGAGGEPASQYF
J: TRBJ2-5
length: 14
size: NA
V: TRBV10-3
D: TRBD1

DNA: TGTGCCAGCAGCCATACGGGTACAGGAGGCTACGAGCAGTACTTC
CDR3: CASSHTGTGGYEQYF
J: TRBJ2-7
length: 15
size: NA
V: TRBV9
D: NA

DNA: TGTGCCAGCAGCCCCCCGACGGACAGGCACAGAAGGGGCTACACCTTC
CDR3: CASSPPTDRHRRGYTF
J: TRBJ1-2
length: 16
size: many
V: TRBV16
D: TRBD1

DNA: TGTGCCAGCAGCGTTAACCCTCTTTGGACAGGGCACGGCTACACCTTC
CDR3: CASSVNPLWTGHGYTF
J: TRBJ1-2
length: 16
size: once
V: TRBV5-6
D: TRBD1

DNA: TGCAGCGTCTTCTTAGCGGGAGGGTACGAGCAGTACTTC
CDR3: CSVFLAGGYEQYF
J: TRBJ2-7
length: 13
size: once
V: TRBV29-1
D: TRBD2

DNA: TGCGCCAGCAGCCCTCGGACTAGCGGAGCCTACGAGCAGTACTTC
CDR3: CASSPRTSGAYEQYF
J: TRBJ2-7
length: 15
size: NA
V: TRBV4-1
D: TRBD2

DNA: TGTGCCAGCAGTTACTGGGGACAGAGGACCGGGGAGCTGTTTTTT
CDR3: CASSYWGQRTGELFF
J: TRBJ2-2
length: 15
size: NA
V: TRBV6-5
D: TRBD1

DNA: TGTGCCAGTAGTATGGGCCCCCTTGAAGCTTTCTTT
CDR3: CASSMGPLEAFF
J: TRBJ1-1
length: 12
size: NA
V: TRBV19
D: NA

DNA: TGTGCCAGCAGCTTAGGTCCAGGGACAGGGGACCACGAGCAGTACTTC
CDR3: CASSLGPGTGDHEQYF
J: TRBJ2-7
length: 16
size: NA
V: TRBV11-2
D: TRBD1

DNA: TGTGCCATCGCCCCGGGACTCTTGGACCACGAGCAGTACTTC
CDR3: CAIAPGLLDHEQYF
J: TRBJ2-7
length: 14
size: NA
V: TRBV11-3
D: NA

DNA: TGTGCCAGCAGCCCATGGACAGGGCCCACGGTTGGGACCCAGTACTTC
CDR3: CASSPWTGPTVGTQYF
J: TRBJ2-5
length: 16
size: NA
V: TRBV14
D: TRBD1

DNA: TGTGCCAGCAGCTCCCCGGGGGAACTCGGGGGTGAAAAACTGTTTTTT
CDR3: CASSSPGELGGEKLFF
J: TRBJ1-4
length: 16
size: NA
V: TRBV28
D: NA

DNA: TGTGCCAGCAGTGTGGGGGAATTGGGAAAGCCCCAGCATTTT
CDR3: CASSVGELGKPQHF
J: TRBJ1-5
length: 14
size: NA
V: TRBV2
D: NA

DNA: TGCGCCAGCAGCCAAGAGACAGGGATAACCGGGGAGCTGTTTTTT
CDR3: CASSQETGITGELFF
J: TRBJ2-2
length: 15
size: NA
V: TRBV4-3
D: TRBD1

DNA: TGTGCCAGCAGCTTAGAGCGCTTAGAAAATGAGCAGTTCTTC
CDR3: CASSLERLENEQFF
J: TRBJ2-1
length: 14
size: NA
V: TRBV11-1
D: NA

DNA: TGTGCCAGCAGCCCCCAGACTAGGCCAGGCAATGAGCAGTTCTTC
CDR3: CASSPQTRPGNEQFF
J: TRBJ2-1
length: 15
size: NA
V: TRBV9
D: NA

DNA: TGTGCCAGCAGCTCATGGGACACTCAAGAGACCCAGTACTTC
CDR3: CASSSWDTQETQYF
J: TRBJ2-5
length: 14
size: NA
V: TRBV7-6
D: NA

DNA: TGTGCCAGCAGCTCGGCAGGGGGGGCCCAGGAGACCCAGTACTTC
CDR3: CASSSAGGAQETQYF
J: TRBJ2-5
length: 15
size: NA
V: TRBV7-3
D: NA

DNA: TGTGCTGGCAGGGAGCCCGGTTTCGGTCAGCCCCAGCATTTT
CDR3: CAGREPGFGQPQHF
J: TRBJ1-5
length: 14
size: NA
V: TRBV28
D: NA

DNA: TGCAGCGCTACAGGGCCCGGGGAGCTGTTTTTT
CDR3: CSATGPGELFF
J: TRBJ2-2
length: 11
size: once
V: TRBV29-1
D: NA

DNA: TGTGCCAGCAGCTTAGCGCGGGGGGCTATGGACACCGGGGAGCTGTTTTTT
CDR3: CASSLARGAMDTGELFF
J: TRBJ2-2
length: 17
size: NA
V: TRBV7-9
D: TRBD2

DNA: TGTGCCAGCAGCTTAGATTTATCGGGGTGGGGTAATGAAAAACTGTTTTTT
CDR3: CASSLDLSGWGNEKLFF
J: TRBJ1-4
length: 17
size: NA
V: TRBV11-2
D: NA

DNA: TGTGCCTGGAGTGTACCCCCCACAGATCAGCCCCAGCATTTT
CDR3: CAWSVPPTDQPQHF
J: TRBJ1-5
length: 14
size: few
V: TRBV30
D: NA

DNA: TGTGCCAGCAGCGTAGGCCTAGCCACGACTGAGCAGTTCTTC
CDR3: CASSVGLATTEQFF
J: TRBJ2-1
length: 14
size: NA
V: TRBV9
D: NA

DNA: TGTGCCAGCAGCCTGGGAATCCTAGCCAAAAACATTCAGTACTTC
CDR3: CASSLGILAKNIQYF
J: TRBJ2-4
length: 15
size: few
V: TRBV7-9
D: NA

DNA: TGTGCCAGCAGCCGAACAGGGGGATTCAATCAGCCCCAGCATTTT
CDR3: CASSRTGGFNQPQHF
J: TRBJ1-5
length: 15
size: NA
V: TRBV27
D: TRBD1

DNA: TGTGCCTGGAGTTTCGGACTAGCGGGAGAGACCCAGTACTTC
CDR3: CAWSFGLAGETQYF
J: TRBJ2-5
length: 14
size: once
V: TRBV30
D: TRBD2

DNA: TGTGCCAGCAGTACGGGCGGAGCAACAGATACGCAGTATTTT
CDR3: CASSTGGATDTQYF
J: TRBJ2-3
length: 14
size: NA
V: TRBV27
D: NA

DNA: TGTGCCTGGAGTCCCACGACCGTGGAAGCTTTCTTT
CDR3: CAWSPTTVEAFF
J: TRBJ1-1
length: 12
size: NA
V: TRBV30
D: NA

DNA: TGTGCCAGCTCACCCTGGGGAGGCAGCGAATTAGCCGGGGACTATGGCTACACCTTC
CDR3: CASSPWGGSELAGDYGYTF
J: TRBJ1-2
length: 19
size: NA
V: TRBV18
D: NA

DNA: TGTGCCTACCTAGCGGCAAGAGGGGAGCAGTACTTC
CDR3: CAYLAARGEQYF
J: TRBJ2-7
length: 12
size: many
V: TRBV30
D: TRBD2